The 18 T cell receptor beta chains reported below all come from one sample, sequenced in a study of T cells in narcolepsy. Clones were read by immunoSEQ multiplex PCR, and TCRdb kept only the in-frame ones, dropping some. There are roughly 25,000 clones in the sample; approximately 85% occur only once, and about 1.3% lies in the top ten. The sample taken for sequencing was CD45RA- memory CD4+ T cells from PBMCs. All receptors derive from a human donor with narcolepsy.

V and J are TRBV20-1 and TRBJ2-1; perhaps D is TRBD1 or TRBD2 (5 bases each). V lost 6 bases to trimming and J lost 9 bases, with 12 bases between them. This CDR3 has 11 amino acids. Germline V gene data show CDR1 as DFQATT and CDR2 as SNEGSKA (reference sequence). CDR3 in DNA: TGCAGTGCCGAGGGGAGCGGTGAGCAGTTCTTC. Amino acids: CSAEGSGEQFF.

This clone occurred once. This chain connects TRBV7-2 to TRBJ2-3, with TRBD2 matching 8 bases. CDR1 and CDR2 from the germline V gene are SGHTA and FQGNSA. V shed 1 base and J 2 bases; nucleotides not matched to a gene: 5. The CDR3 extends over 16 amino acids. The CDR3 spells CASSLVVGRDTDTQYF. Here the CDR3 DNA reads TGTGCCAGCAGCTTAGTTGTCGGGAGGGACACAGATACGCAGTATTTT.

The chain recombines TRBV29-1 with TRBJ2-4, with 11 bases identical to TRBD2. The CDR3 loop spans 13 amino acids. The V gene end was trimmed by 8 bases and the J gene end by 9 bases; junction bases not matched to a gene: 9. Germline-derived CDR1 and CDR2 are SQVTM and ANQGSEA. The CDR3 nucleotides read TGCAGCTTTAGCGGGAGGGCCGGGGGCATTCAGTACTTC. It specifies CSFSGRAGGIQYF.

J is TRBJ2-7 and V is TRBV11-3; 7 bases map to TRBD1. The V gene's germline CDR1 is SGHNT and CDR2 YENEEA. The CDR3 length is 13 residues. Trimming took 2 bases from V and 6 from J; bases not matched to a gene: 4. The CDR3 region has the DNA TGTGCCAGCAGCTTAAGACAGGGCGGCGAGCAGTACTTC. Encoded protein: CASSLRQGGEQYF. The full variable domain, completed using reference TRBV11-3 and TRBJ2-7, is EAGVVQSPRYKIIEKKQPVAFWCNPISGHNTLYWYLQNLGQGPELLIRYENEEAVDDSQLPKDRFSAERLKGVDSTLKIQPAELGDSAVYLCASSLRQGGEQYFGPGTRLTVT.

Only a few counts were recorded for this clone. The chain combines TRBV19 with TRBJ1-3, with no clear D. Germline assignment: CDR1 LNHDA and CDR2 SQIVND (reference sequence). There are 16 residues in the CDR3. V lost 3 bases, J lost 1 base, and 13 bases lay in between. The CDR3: CASSMIAGESGNTIYF. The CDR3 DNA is TGTGCCAGTAGTATGATCGCCGGAGAATCTGGAAACACCATATATTTT.

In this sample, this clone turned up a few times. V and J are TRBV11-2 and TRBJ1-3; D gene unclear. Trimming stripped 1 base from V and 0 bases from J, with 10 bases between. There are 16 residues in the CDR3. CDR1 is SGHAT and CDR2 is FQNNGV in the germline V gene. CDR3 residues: CASSLVFPSSGNTIYF. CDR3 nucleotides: TGTGCCAGCAGCTTAGTGTTTCCCTCCTCTGGAAACACCATATATTTT.

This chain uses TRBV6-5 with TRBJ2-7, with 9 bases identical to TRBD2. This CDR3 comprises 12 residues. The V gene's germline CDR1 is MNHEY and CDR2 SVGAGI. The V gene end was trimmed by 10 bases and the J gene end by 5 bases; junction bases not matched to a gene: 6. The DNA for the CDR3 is TGTGCCACAGATAGCGGGAGCGACGAGCAGTACTTC. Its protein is CATDSGSDEQYF.

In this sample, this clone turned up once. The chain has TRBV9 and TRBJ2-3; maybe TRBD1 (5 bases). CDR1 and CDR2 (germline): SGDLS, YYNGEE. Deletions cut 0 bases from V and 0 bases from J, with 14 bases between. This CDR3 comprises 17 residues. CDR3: CASSVGQGKFSTDTQYF. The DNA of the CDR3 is TGTGCCAGCAGCGTAGGGCAGGGTAAATTTAGCACAGATACGCAGTATTTT.

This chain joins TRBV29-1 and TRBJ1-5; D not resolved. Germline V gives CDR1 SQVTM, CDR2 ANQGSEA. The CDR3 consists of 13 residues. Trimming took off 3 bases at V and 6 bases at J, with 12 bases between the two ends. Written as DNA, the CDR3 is TGCAGCGTTGATGTGGGCGCGGGTCAGCCCCAGCATTTT. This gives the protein CSVDVGAGQPQHF.

CDR3 sequence (DNA): TGTGCCAGCAGTTCCTCCGAGATAAGGTCCTACAATGAGCAGTTCTTC. Its protein is CASSSSEIRSYNEQFF. This chain uses TRBV28 with TRBJ2-1; D remains ambiguous. Trimming removed 4 bases at V and 1 base at J, with 14 bases between. The CDR3 extends over 16 amino acids. Germline V lookup: CDR1 MDHEN, CDR2 SYDVKM.

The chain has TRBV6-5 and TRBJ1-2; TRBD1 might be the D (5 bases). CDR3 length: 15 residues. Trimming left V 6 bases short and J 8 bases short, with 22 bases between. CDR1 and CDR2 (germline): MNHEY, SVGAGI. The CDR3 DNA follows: TGTGCCAGCAGCCCAGGGTCGGAGCGCAGGAGCGGCTACACCTTC. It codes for CASSPGSERRSGYTF.

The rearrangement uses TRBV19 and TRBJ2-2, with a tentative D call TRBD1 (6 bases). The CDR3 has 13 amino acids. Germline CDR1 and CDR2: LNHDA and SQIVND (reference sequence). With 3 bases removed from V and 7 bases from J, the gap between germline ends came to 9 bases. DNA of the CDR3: TGTGCCAGTAGTATCCTCAGGGGCGGGGAGCTGTTTTTT. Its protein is CASSILRGGELFF. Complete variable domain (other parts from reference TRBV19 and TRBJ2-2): DGGITQSPKYLFRKEGQNVTLSCEQNLNHDAMYWYRQDPGQGLRLIYYSQIVNDFQKGDIAEGYSVSREKKESFPLTVTSAQKNPTAFYLCASSILRGGELFFGEGSRLTVL.

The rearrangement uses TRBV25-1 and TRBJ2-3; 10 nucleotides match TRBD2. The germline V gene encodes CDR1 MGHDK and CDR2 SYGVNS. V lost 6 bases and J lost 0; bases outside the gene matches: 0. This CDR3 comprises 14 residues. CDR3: CASRTSGSTDTQYF. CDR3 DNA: TGTGCCAGCAGGACTAGCGGGAGCACAGATACGCAGTATTTT.

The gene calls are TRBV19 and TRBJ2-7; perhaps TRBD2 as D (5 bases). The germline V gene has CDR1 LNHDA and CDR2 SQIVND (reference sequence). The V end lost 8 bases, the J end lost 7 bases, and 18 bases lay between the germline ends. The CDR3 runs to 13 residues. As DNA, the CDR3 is TGTGCCAGTCGATCGGGAAGCATAAAAGAGCAGTACTTC. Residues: CASRSGSIKEQYF.

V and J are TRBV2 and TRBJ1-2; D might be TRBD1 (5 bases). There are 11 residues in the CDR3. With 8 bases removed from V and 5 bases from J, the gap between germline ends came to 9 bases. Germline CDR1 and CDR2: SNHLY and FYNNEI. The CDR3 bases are TGTGCCAGCGGGGCTGGATATGGCTACACCTTC. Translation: CASGAGYGYTF. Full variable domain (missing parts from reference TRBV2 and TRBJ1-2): EPEVTQTPSHQVTQMGQEVILRCVPISNHLYFYWYRQILGQKVEFLVSFYNNEISEKSEIFDDQFSVERPDGSNFTLKIRSTKLEDSAMYFCASGAGYGYTFGSGTRLTVV.

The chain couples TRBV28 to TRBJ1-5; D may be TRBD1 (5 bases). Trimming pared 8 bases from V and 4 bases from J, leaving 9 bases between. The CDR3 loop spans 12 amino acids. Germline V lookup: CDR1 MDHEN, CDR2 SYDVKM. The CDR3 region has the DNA TGTGCCAGCCAGGGAGGAAATCAGCCCCAGCATTTT. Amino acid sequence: CASQGGNQPQHF.

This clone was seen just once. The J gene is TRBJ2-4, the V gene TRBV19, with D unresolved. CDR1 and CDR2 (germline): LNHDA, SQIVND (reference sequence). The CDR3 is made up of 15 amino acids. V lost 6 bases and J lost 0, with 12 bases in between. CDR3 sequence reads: CASSHRVVAKNIQYF. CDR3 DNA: TGTGCCAGTAGCCATCGGGTGGTAGCCAAAAACATTCAGTACTTC.

For the CDR3, the DNA is TGCAGTACCTCGGACAGGAACGAGCAGTACTTC. Protein: CSTSDRNEQYF. The genes are TRBV20-1 and TRBJ2-7; 7 bases agree with TRBD1. CDR1 and CDR2 from the germline V gene are DFQATT and SNEGSKA (reference sequence). CDR3 length: 11 residues. The V segment lost 8 bases and the J segment 5 bases; nucleotides outside the gene matches: 6.